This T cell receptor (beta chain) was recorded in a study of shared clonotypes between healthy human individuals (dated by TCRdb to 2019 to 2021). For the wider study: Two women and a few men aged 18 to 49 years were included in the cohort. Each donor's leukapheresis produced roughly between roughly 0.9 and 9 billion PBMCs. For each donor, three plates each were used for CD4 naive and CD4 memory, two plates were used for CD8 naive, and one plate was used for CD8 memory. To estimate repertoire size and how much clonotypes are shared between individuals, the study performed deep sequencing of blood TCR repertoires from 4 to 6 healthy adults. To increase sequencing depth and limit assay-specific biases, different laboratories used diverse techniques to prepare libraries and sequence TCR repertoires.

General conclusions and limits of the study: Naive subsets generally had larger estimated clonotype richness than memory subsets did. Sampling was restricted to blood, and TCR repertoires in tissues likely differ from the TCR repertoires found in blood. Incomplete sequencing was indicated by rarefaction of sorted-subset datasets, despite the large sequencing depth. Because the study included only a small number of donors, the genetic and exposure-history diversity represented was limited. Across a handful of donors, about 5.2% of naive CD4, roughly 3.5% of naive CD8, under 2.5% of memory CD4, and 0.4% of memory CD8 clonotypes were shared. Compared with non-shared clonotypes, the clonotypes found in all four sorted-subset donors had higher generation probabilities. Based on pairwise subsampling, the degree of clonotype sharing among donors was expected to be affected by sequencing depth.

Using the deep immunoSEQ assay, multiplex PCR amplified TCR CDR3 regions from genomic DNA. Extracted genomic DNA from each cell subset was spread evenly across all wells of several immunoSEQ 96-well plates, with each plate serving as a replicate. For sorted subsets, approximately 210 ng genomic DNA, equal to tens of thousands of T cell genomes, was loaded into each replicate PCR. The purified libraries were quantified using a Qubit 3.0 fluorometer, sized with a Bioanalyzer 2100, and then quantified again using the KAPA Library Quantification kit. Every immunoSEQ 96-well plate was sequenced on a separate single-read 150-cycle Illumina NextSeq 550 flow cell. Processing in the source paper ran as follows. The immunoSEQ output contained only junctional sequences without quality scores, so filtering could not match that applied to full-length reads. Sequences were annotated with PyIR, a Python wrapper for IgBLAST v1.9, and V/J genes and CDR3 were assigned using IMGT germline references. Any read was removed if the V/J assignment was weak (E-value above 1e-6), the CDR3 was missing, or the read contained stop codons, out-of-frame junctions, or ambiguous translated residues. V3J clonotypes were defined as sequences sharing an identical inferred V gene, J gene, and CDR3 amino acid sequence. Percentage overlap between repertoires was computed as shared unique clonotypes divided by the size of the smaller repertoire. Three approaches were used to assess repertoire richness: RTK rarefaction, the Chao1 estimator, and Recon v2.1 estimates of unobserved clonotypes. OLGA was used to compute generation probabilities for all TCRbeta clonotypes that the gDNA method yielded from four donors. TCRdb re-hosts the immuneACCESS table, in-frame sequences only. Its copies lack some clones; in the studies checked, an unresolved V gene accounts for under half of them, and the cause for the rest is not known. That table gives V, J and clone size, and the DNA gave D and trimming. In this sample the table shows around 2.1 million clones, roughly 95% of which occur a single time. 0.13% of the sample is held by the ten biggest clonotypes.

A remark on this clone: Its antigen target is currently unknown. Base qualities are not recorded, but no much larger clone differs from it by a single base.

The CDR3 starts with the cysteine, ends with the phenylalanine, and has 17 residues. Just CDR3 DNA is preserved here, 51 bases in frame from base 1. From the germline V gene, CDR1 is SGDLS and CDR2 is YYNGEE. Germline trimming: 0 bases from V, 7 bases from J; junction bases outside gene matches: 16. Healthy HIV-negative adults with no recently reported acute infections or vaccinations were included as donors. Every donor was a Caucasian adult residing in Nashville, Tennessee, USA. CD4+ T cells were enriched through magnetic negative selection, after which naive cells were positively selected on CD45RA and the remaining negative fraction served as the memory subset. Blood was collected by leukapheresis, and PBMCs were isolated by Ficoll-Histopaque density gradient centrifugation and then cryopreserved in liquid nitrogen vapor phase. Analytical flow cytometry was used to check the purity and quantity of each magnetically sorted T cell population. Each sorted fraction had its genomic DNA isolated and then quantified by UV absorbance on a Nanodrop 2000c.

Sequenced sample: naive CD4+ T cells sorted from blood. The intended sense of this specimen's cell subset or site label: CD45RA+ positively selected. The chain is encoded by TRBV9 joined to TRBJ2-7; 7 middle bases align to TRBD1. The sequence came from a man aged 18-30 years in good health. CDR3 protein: CASSVARGTVPLGEQYF. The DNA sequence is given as TGTGCCAGCAGCGTAGCTAGAGGGACAGTACCATTGGGTGAGCAGTACTTC.